Listed here are 7 T cell receptor beta chains from one sample, sequenced in a study of cytomegalovirus exposure and HLA in healthy donors. PCR used 60 Vbeta primers and 13 Jbeta primers. Only in-frame clones appear in the TCRdb table, and some are missing; sequencing was by immunoSEQ multiplex PCR. In the table there are about 160,000 clones, around 84% of which are singletons. The source material was PBMCs. Every receptor here comes from a man in his late teens or twenties in good health and CMV-seronegative.

The chain couples TRBV29-1 to TRBJ1-2, with 10 nucleotides matching TRBD1. Germline V gene sequence: CDR1 SQVTM, CDR2 ANQGSEA. Trimming took 4 bases from V and 1 from J; bases not matched to a gene: 3. The CDR3 spans 14 residues. The CDR3 region is CSVAGTGDNYGYTF. CDR3 DNA: TGCAGCGTTGCCGGGACAGGGGATAACTATGGCTACACCTTC.

This rearrangement joins TRBV7-3 to TRBJ2-1, with 9 bases lining up with TRBD1. V lost 5 bases to trimming and J lost 7 bases; unmatched junction nucleotides: 6. In germline, CDR1 is SGHTA, CDR2 FQGTGA. The CDR3 contains 14 residues. The CDR3 reads CASSLQGAGNEQFF. DNA for the CDR3: TGTGCCAGCAGCCTACAGGGGGCAGGTAATGAGCAGTTCTTC.

The chain has TRBV7-8 and TRBJ1-5; D call uncertain. Germline lookup yields CDR1 SGHVS and CDR2 FQNEAQ. The CDR3 is 15 amino acids. V lost 5 bases and J 0 bases, leaving 11 bases between the germline ends. For the CDR3, the DNA is TGTGCCAGCAGCCCCCGACGGGTTAGCAATCAGCCCCAGCATTTT. Amino acid sequence: CASSPRRVSNQPQHF. Full variable domain (remainder filled in from reference TRBV7-8 and TRBJ1-5): GAGVSQSPRYKVAKRGQDVALRCDPISGHVSLFWYQQALGQGPEFLTYFQNEAQLDKSGLPSDRFFAERPEGSVSTLKIQRTQQEDSAVYLCASSPRRVSNQPQHFGDGTRLSIL.

The genes are TRBV11-2 and TRBJ1-6, with D possibly being TRBD1 (6 bases). The CDR3 is 13 amino acids. V lost 5 bases and J 10 bases, leaving 12 bases between the germline ends. Germline CDR1 SGHAT, CDR2 FQNNGV. The CDR3 DNA sequence: TGTGCCAGCAGCACAGGGTTGGGATCACCCCTCCACTTT. Protein: CASSTGLGSPLHF.

This clone was seen repeatedly, ten times or more. The V gene is TRBV5-1, the J gene TRBJ2-7, with 8 bases aligning to TRBD1. Trimming removed 4 bases from V and 3 bases from J; junction bases left unmatched: 6. Germline lookup yields CDR1 SGHRS and CDR2 YFSETQ. The CDR3 spans 14 residues. The CDR3 DNA sequence: TGCGCCAGCAGCATTAGGGACAGGTTCTACGAGCAGTACTTC. This translates into CASSIRDRFYEQYF.

As to this clone: An end of the junction differs from the germline gene, which may be a read error. The chain couples TRBV7-9 to TRBJ2-2; unclear D gene. This CDR3 spans 14 amino acids. The germline V gene encodes CDR1 SEHNR and CDR2 FQNEAQ (reference sequence). This chain's CDR3 is CSSSFGRNTGELFF. CDR3 sequence (DNA): TGTTCCAGCAGCTTTGGGCGGAACACCGGGGAGCTGTTTTTT.

V usage is TRBV4-1 and J usage is TRBJ1-4; 8 nucleotides agree with TRBD1. With 8 bases clipped from V and 0 bases from J, the junction kept 14 bases outside the gene matches. The CDR3 length is 18 residues. Germline V gene sequence: CDR1 MGHRA, CDR2 YSYEKL. The CDR3 DNA reads TGCGCCAGCGGTCACCCTCGGGACAGGAGTGCAACTAATGAAAAACTGTTTTTT. Amino acids: CASGHPRDRSATNEKLFF.